This TCR beta chain appears in the sequencing data of a study of T cell responses to AZD1222 COVID-19 vaccine (dated by TCRdb to the early 2020s). As for the study more broadly: TCR sequencing covered 233 trial participants: 207 given two doses of AZD1222 and 26 given two doses of MenACWY control vaccine. Trial participants were enrolled into age subgroups of 18-55, 56-69 and 70-plus years, which contained about 150, 28 and 57 TCR-sequenced participants, respectively.

Findings and caveats that apply to the study as a whole: Conclusions about previously exposed vaccinees were limited because only a handful of AZD1222 recipients were SARS-CoV-2 seropositive at baseline. In the small 56-69-year group, the increase in depth fell short of significance, most likely because of low power. CD4 TCRs associated with the vaccine covered the entire spike protein, and the dominant responses were in regions 160-218 and 743-854. Spike-specific TCR breadth and depth rose significantly after two AZD1222 doses compared with day 0 and with MenACWY recipients. Reportedly, close to half of the unique spike-specific TCRs recognized epitopes lying outside the regions that are mutated in the B.1.351 and B.1.1.7 variants. Because no day 14 peak-response samples were available, repertoires were characterized only after the peak T cell response. Most participants were white British and females outnumbered males, and the authors suggested that clonal diversity may have been underestimated.

The CDR3 regions of human TCRbeta chains were subjected to immunosequencing. Per the authors' processing: TCRs in the repertoires were matched against a reference library of SARS-CoV-2-specific TCRs that had been generated with the MIRA antigen-specificity platform. Breadth meant the fraction of unique TCRs that were SARS-CoV-2-associated, whereas depth meant the fraction of total T cells that were SARS-CoV-2-associated. Each spike-specific TCR was assigned to its reactive spike region and to a CD4 or CD8 class using the MIRA data. Log10-transformed breadth and depth values were compared by one-way ANOVA with Sidak's multiple comparisons tests. The source is immuneACCESS, and TCRdb retained only in-frame sequences with V and J called. Part of the clones is not carried over; for the studies checked, unresolved V genes explain less than half of this, and the remainder is unexplained. The D gene and trimming were derived from the DNA, and the V and J assignments and clone size from that table. Recorded for this sample are under 50,000 clones; 75% to 90% of them occurred a single time. About 5.7% of the sample lies in the top ten.

Interpreted using the paper, the time point label stands for: about 28 days (+/-7) after the second vaccine dose. AZD1222 recipients whose second dose came at about 4 weeks and those whose second dose came at about 12 weeks were combined into one group, since spike-specific TCR depth and breadth did not differ between the two schedules. The vaccinee samples were drawn from two UK trials, COV001 and COV002, one of which was a single-blind randomized controlled phase 2/3 trial testing AZD1222 (ChAdOx1 nCoV-19) in healthy adults. For TCRbeta chain sequencing, PBMC samples were collected from trial participants at day 0 and at day 28 after the second dose. For this clone: There is no known antigen for this receptor. No base quality values were provided; no much bigger clone lies one nucleotide off.

Trimming removed 1 base from V and 3 bases from J; the gene matches leave 13 bases unexplained. Reading from cysteine to phenylalanine, the CDR3 counts 19 amino acids. The read is trimmed to its CDR3 DNA, 57 bases read in frame from base 1. In the germline V gene, CDR1 corresponds to SGDLS and CDR2 to YYNGEE. Rearrangement joined TRBV9 to TRBJ2-3; 11 middle bases align to TRBD2. The TCR sequence derives from an adult who received the AZD1222 COVID-19 vaccine. The source was peripheral blood, collected 28 days after the second AZD1222 dose. In nucleotide form, the sequence is TGTGCCAGCAGCGTAAGAGGAGGGCTAGCGGGGGGTGGAACAGATACGCAGTATTTT. This gives the protein CASSVRGGLAGGGTDTQYF.